The 2 T cell receptor beta chains presented below share a single source sample, sequenced in a study of vaccination and CD4 T cells after COVID-19. The antigens for these receptors are not known. The treatment denotes: approximately 9-day PBMC culture with coronavirus spike peptide pools or control peptides (ViraFEST assay). The Oncomine TCR Beta short-read assay was what sequenced the DNA obtained from cultured CD4+ T cells. TCRdb reprocessed the PCR reads via MiXCR and lists one record per CDR3 protein. The sample shows around 20,000 distinct CDR3 sequences, about 32% of them seen only once. Input material: cultured CD4+ T cells from blood. Source of these receptors: a human donor with COVID-19.

This clonotype was counted a single time. This chain links TRBV7-2 with TRBJ2-1; D is perhaps TRBD2 (6 bases). This CDR3 has 14 amino acids. The V end lost 5 bases, the J end lost 5 bases, and 13 bases lay between the germline ends. In germline, CDR1 is SGHTA, CDR2 FQGNSA. The CDR3 loop reads CASSEGGANNEQFF. CDR3 nucleotides: TGTGCCAGCAGCGAAGGCGGGGCAAACAATGAGCAGTTCTTC.

The chain recombines TRBV5-6 with TRBJ1-2; 7 bases are shared with TRBD1. The CDR3 runs 14 residues. V lost 4 bases, J lost 8 bases, and 11 bases stayed unmatched. CDR1 SGHDT and CDR2 YYEEEE come from the germline V gene. The CDR3: CASSLDRVSMGYTF. CDR3 nucleotide sequence: TGTGCCAGCAGCCTAGACAGGGTCTCTATGGGCTACACCTTC.